The 13 T cell receptor beta chains given below trace back to one sample, sequenced in a study of cytomegalovirus exposure and HLA in healthy donors. Sequencing was performed with immunoSEQ multiplex PCR; in TCRdb, only in-frame clones are kept and a portion is missing. The sample lists about 65,000 clones; about 91% were seen once. The specimen was PBMCs. The receptors here all came from a woman between 18 and 29 years old in good health and CMV-seronegative.

The V gene is TRBV11-3, the J gene TRBJ1-4; 8 nucleotides match TRBD1. J lost 6 bases, V lost 5 bases, and 11 bases had no gene match. Germline V CDR1 and CDR2: SGHNT, YENEEA. The CDR3 is 16 residues long. This CDR3 is CASSLPGTGRDEKLFF. The CDR3 DNA is TGTGCCAGCAGCCTTCCCGGGACAGGACGGGATGAAAAACTGTTTTTT.

The chain has TRBV29-1 and TRBJ2-1; TRBD1 aligns across 9 bases. With 7 bases clipped from V and 6 bases from J, the junction kept 7 bases outside the gene matches. The germline V gene has CDR1 SQVTM and CDR2 ANQGSEA. This CDR3 contains 13 residues. CDR3 region: CSAAGTGSNEQFF. The CDR3 region has the DNA TGCAGCGCTGCCGGGACAGGGTCCAATGAGCAGTTCTTC.

The rearrangement uses TRBV11-2 and TRBJ2-3, with 8 nucleotides matching TRBD2. J lost 4 bases, V lost 6 bases, and 12 bases had no gene match. Germline values: CDR1 SGHAT, CDR2 FQNNGV. This CDR3 has 16 residues. The DNA for the CDR3 is TGTGCCAGCAGGGCAGGGGCGGGGGGCCCTCCAGATACGCAGTATTTT. This encodes CASRAGAGGPPDTQYF.

The rearrangement links TRBV28 to TRBJ1-1, with D hard to call. V was pared by 5 bases and J by 1 base, with 5 bases between. This CDR3 spans 12 amino acids. CDR1 MDHEN and CDR2 SYDVKM come from the germline V gene. The CDR3 DNA sequence: TGTGCCAGCAGTCCCCAGAACACTGAAGCTTTCTTT. This sequence encodes CASSPQNTEAFF.

As concerns this clone: The same CDR3 can be traced to other DNA sequences in this sample. The chain joins TRBV18 to TRBJ1-2; D is perhaps TRBD1 (5 bases). Trimming pared 2 bases from V and 8 bases from J, leaving 12 bases between. The germline V gene encodes CDR1 KGHSH and CDR2 LQKENI. The CDR3 has 13 residues. The CDR3 DNA sequence: TGTGCCAGCTCACCATCGGACACGAGAGGCTACACCTTC. Translating it yields CASSPSDTRGYTF. Complete variable domain (other parts from reference TRBV18 and TRBJ1-2): NAGVMQNPRHLVRRRGQEARLRCSPMKGHSHVYWYRQLPEEGLKFMVYLQKENIIDESGMPKERFSAEFPKEGPSILRIQQVVRGDSAAYFCASSPSDTRGYTFGSGTRLTVV.

The rearrangement links TRBV5-1 to TRBJ2-5; 12 nucleotides line up with TRBD1. J was trimmed by 5 bases and V by 7 bases; bases with no gene match: 12. Germline CDR1 reads SGHRS; CDR2 reads YFSETQ. This CDR3 contains 16 residues. The chain's CDR3 is CASRTTGDRGRETQYF. In DNA, the CDR3 is TGCGCCAGCCGAACGACCGGGGACAGGGGGCGGGAGACCCAGTACTTC.

The chain links TRBV27 to TRBJ1-2; 9 bases map to TRBD1. This CDR3 has 14 residues. V lost 5 bases and J lost 6; bases outside the gene matches: 7. Germline V CDR1 and CDR2: MNHEY, SMNVEV (reference sequence). The CDR3 region is CASSTGQGTHGYTF. The DNA of the CDR3 is TGTGCCAGCAGTACGGGACAGGGAACGCATGGCTACACCTTC.

This clone came up a few times. The chain carries TRBV5-1 and TRBJ2-5; 8 nucleotides line up with TRBD2. The ends lost 4 bases at V and 1 base at J; junction bases unmatched: 9. CDR3 length equals 16 residues. Germline V lookup: CDR1 SGHRS, CDR2 YFSETQ. The CDR3 DNA sequence: TGCGCCAGCAGCCTGGGCAGCGGGGGCTTCCAAGAGACCCAGTACTTC. This translates into CASSLGSGGFQETQYF.

V usage is TRBV2 and J usage is TRBJ2-1, with D maybe TRBD2 (6 bases). This CDR3 contains 14 residues. V lost 7 bases to trimming and J lost 5 bases, with 15 bases between them. CDR1 is SNHLY and CDR2 is FYNNEI in the germline V gene. The DNA for the CDR3 is TGTGCCAGCAAACCGGGAGAGGGAAACAATGAGCAGTTCTTC. Translated, it gives CASKPGEGNNEQFF.

Here the CDR3 reads CASSQDLELAAKEQFF. The CDR3 nucleotides are TGCGCCAGCAGCCAAGATCTGGAACTAGCGGCCAAGGAGCAGTTCTTC. The chain uses TRBV4-3 and TRBJ2-1, with 8 bases identical to TRBD2. V was pared by 0 bases and J by 10 bases, with 11 bases of the junction left unmatched. The CDR3 runs 16 residues. Germline CDR1 reads LGHNA; CDR2 reads YSLEER.

The chain is built from TRBV2 and TRBJ2-7; the D gene is possibly TRBD2 (6 bases). V gave up 7 bases and J gave up 1 base, with 8 bases separating them. The CDR3 contains 12 residues. The germline CDR1 and CDR2 sequences are SNHLY and FYNNEI. The CDR3 DNA reads as TGTGCCAGCATTGGAGGGTCCTACGAGCAGTACTTC. Translating it yields CASIGGSYEQYF.

J is TRBJ2-7 and V is TRBV10-3, with D possibly TRBD2 on 6 matching bases. The CDR3 sequence is 14 residues long. Trimming removed 0 bases at V and 2 bases at J, with 8 bases between. The germline V gene encodes CDR1 ENHRY and CDR2 SYGVKD. The DNA for the CDR3 is TGTGCCATCAGTGAGTCGACGGGGGCCTACGAGCAGTACTTC. Amino acid sequence: CAISESTGAYEQYF.

CDR3 coding DNA: TGTGCCAGCAGTTGGGGCAGGCTTTTTGGAAACACCATATATTTT. This sequence encodes CASSWGRLFGNTIYF. This rearrangement joins TRBV27 to TRBJ1-3; a weak D match, TRBD1 (5 bases). V shed 4 bases and J shed 3 bases, with 13 bases lying between them. The V gene's germline CDR1 is MNHEY and CDR2 SMNVEV (reference sequence). The CDR3 consists of 15 residues.